This T cell receptor beta chain was found in a study of molecular identifiers for immune sequencing clone quantification. Preparation of the bulk TCR libraries relied on previously described methods and listed TCR primers. TCRdb re-analysed the PCR reads in MiXCR, keeping a single row per CDR3 protein. The sample includes some 650,000 distinct CDR3 sequences, just under 20% of them seen just once. This clonotype was picked up many times. Its specificity is unknown. Regarding the study as a whole: Over 98% of effector molecules, yet under 1% of naive-cell molecules, were held by clones above 20 RNA copies. For highly expanded clones, sizes could be underestimated when identical TCR molecules share a barcode.

CDR1 and CDR2 from the germline V gene are SGHVS and FQNEAQ. V lost 2 bases, J lost 2 bases, and 8 bases stayed unmatched. This CDR3 has 17 amino acids. This chain joins TRBV7-8 and TRBJ2-1, with 8 bases identical to TRBD2. The source is a human donor in good health. Some libraries in this study had Jurkat cell RNA spiked in. What was sequenced was naive CD8+ T cells from blood, with Jurkat cell RNA spiked in. Subset specified: FACS-sorted CD8+CD4-CCR7+CD45RA+ naive T cells. The CDR3 DNA sequence: TGTGCCAGCAGCTTAATCCCAACTAGCGGAACCTACAATGAGCAGTTCTTC. This encodes CASSLIPTSGTYNEQFF.